These 20 T cell receptor beta chains were all obtained from the same sample, sequenced in a study of blood T cell repertoires in COVID-19. The method was immunoSEQ multiplex PCR; TCRdb's version includes in-frame clones alone and lacks a portion of them. The table has over 90,000 clones, around 73% seen once. Source material: peripheral blood. The receptors here all came from a man aged 55 to 69 with active or convalescent COVID-19.

J is TRBJ2-1 and V is TRBV6-5, with TRBD2 matching over 13 bases. This CDR3 is 15 amino acids long. Trimming took 6 bases from V and 3 from J; bases not matched to a gene: 2. Per the germline V gene, CDR1 is MNHEY and CDR2 is SVGAGI. Written as DNA, the CDR3 is TGTGCCAGCAGCCGACTAGCGGGAGGCTACAATGAGCAGTTCTTC. Residues: CASSRLAGGYNEQFF.

The chain combines TRBV28 with TRBJ1-2; TRBD1 might be the D (5 bases). Trimming took 6 bases from V and 3 from J, leaving 11 bases between them. Germline V CDR1 and CDR2: MDHEN, SYDVKM. The CDR3 has 13 residues. The CDR3 DNA follows: TGTGCCAGCAGGGGGCACAGCTACTATGGCTACACCTTC. As protein: CASRGHSYYGYTF.

This chain joins TRBV13 and TRBJ1-1; a possible D gene is TRBD1 (5 bases). CDR1 is PRHDT and CDR2 is FYEKMQ in the germline V gene (reference sequence). V was cut by 3 bases and J by 4 bases, with 12 bases left in between. The CDR3 spans 14 residues. The CDR3 spells CASSFQGIATEAFF. CDR3 nucleotides: TGTGCCAGCAGCTTTCAGGGAATCGCCACTGAAGCTTTCTTT.

The CDR3 nucleotides are TGTGCTAGTGCAGTCCGCGGGGAGACCCAGTACTTC. The encoded protein is CASAVRGETQYF. V is TRBV12-5 and J is TRBJ2-5; TRBD2 is a possible D gene (5 bases). CDR1 and CDR2 from the germline V gene are LGHNT and FRNRAP. Trimming took 7 bases from V and 5 from J, leaving 11 bases between them. The CDR3 loop spans 12 amino acids.

The V call is TRBV10-3, the J call TRBJ1-1, with D maybe TRBD1 (6 bases). The germline V gene encodes CDR1 ENHRY and CDR2 SYGVKD. Trimming removed 6 bases at V and 6 bases at J, with 14 bases between. The CDR3 spans 13 residues. The CDR3 loop reads CAISPPGQAEAFF. The DNA for the CDR3 is TGTGCCATCAGCCCCCCGGGACAAGCTGAAGCTTTCTTT.

CDR3 region: CASSLGQAGELFF. For the CDR3, the DNA is TGTGCCAGCAGCTTGGGGCAGGCCGGGGAGCTGTTTTTT. The chain uses TRBV7-9 and TRBJ2-2; tentative D call: TRBD1 (5 bases). The V gene lost 3 bases and the J gene lost 6 bases, with 8 bases spanning the gap. This CDR3 region has 13 residues. Germline V gene data show CDR1 as SEHNR and CDR2 as FQNEAQ (reference sequence).

This clone was found once. V and J are TRBV5-1 and TRBJ2-3, with D possibly being TRBD2 (7 bases). V was cut by 4 bases and J by 5 bases, with 20 bases left in between. The CDR3 is made up of 16 amino acids. Germline CDR1 is SGHRS and CDR2 is YFSETQ. The CDR3 spells CASSPWEGGSGDTQYF. CDR3 coding DNA: TGCGCCAGCAGCCCCTGGGAGGGGGGTTCCGGAGATACGCAGTATTTT.

The chain has TRBV4-1 and TRBJ1-1; maybe TRBD1 (6 bases). The CDR3 loop spans 14 amino acids. The germline V and J ends were trimmed by 3 bases and 5 bases, with 13 bases remaining between them. CDR1 is MGHRA and CDR2 is YSYEKL in the germline V gene. This chain's CDR3 is CASSHPTGHTEAFF. CDR3 DNA: TGCGCCAGCAGCCACCCCACAGGGCATACTGAAGCTTTCTTT.

The CDR3 nucleotides read TGTGCCAGCAGATCATTAACTAATGAAAAACTGTTTTTT. Translated: CASRSLTNEKLFF. The V and J genes are TRBV4-2 and TRBJ1-4, with unresolved D. This CDR3 region has 13 residues. Germline CDR1 and CDR2: LGHNA and YNFKEQ. V was cut by 6 bases and J by 1 base, with 6 bases left in between.

This chain uses TRBV5-8 with TRBJ1-5; 8 bases line up with TRBD1. The CDR3 has 16 residues. The V gene end was trimmed by 4 bases and the J gene end by 4 bases; junction bases not matched to a gene: 10. From germline, CDR1 is SGHTS and CDR2 YDEGEE. The CDR3 spells CASSRRGQGPNQPQHF. The DNA for the CDR3 is TGTGCCAGCAGCAGGAGAGGACAGGGTCCGAATCAGCCCCAGCATTTT.

This CDR3 is CASTVRGGKNTGELFF. In DNA, the CDR3 is TGTGCCAGCACGGTGCGGGGAGGAAAGAACACCGGGGAGCTGTTTTTT. The V call is TRBV5-4, the J call TRBJ2-2; possible D gene TRBD2, 6 bases. Germline V gene sequence: CDR1 SGHNT, CDR2 YYREEE (reference sequence). The CDR3 consists of 16 residues. V was clipped by 6 bases and J by 1 base, with 16 bases between them.

The rearrangement joins TRBV6-5 to TRBJ2-5; 7 bases fit TRBD2. This CDR3 is built from 12 residues. The V segment lost 10 bases and the J segment 7 bases; nucleotides outside the gene matches: 9. CDR1 MNHEY and CDR2 SVGAGI come from the germline V gene. CDR3 sequence: CATLKGGGTQYF. The CDR3 DNA sequence: TGTGCCACCCTCAAGGGCGGGGGGACCCAGTACTTC.

The V gene is TRBV10-2, the J gene TRBJ1-4; 7 bases line up with TRBD1. Germline lookup yields CDR1 WSHSY and CDR2 SAAADI. This CDR3 has 14 amino acids. With 6 bases clipped from V and 4 bases from J, the junction kept 5 bases outside the gene matches. CDR3 in DNA: TGCGCCAGCAGGAGGGGACAGAGTAATGAAAAACTGTTTTTT. It specifies CASRRGQSNEKLFF.

The chain has TRBV12-2 and TRBJ2-7; the table's D call TRBD1 went unverified against the DNA. TRBV12-2 is marked as a pseudogene. The CDR3 is 17 amino acids. The CDR3 loop reads CASRLRPVGLHSYEQYV. CDR3 coding DNA: TGTGCAAGTCGCCTCCGCCCCGTTGGGCTCCACTCCTACGAGCAGTACGTC.

The V gene is TRBV6-5, the J gene TRBJ2-1; 9 bases match TRBD1. This CDR3 has 14 residues. Looked up from germline, CDR1 is MNHEY and CDR2 is SVGAGI. Germline trimming cut 6 bases from V and 4 bases from J; bases unmatched to any gene: 4. This CDR3 is CASRPGTGYNEQFF. CDR3 DNA sequence: TGTGCCAGCAGGCCCGGGACAGGGTACAATGAGCAGTTCTTC.

V and J are TRBV9 and TRBJ2-1; TRBD2 matches 7 bases. The J segment lost 5 bases and the V segment lost 4 bases, leaving 12 bases of the junction unmatched. The CDR3 loop spans 16 amino acids. Germline values: CDR1 SGDLS, CDR2 YYNGEE. CDR3 sequence: CASSLERDWRHNEQFF. The CDR3 DNA follows: TGTGCCAGCAGCTTAGAGCGGGACTGGAGACACAATGAGCAGTTCTTC.

The CDR3 nucleotides are TGTGCCAGCAGTGAAGAAGGGACTATGAACACTGAAGCTTTCTTT. It translates to CASSEEGTMNTEAFF. The chain has TRBV25-1 and TRBJ1-1; D perhaps matches TRBD1 (5 bases). Germline CDR1 MGHDK, CDR2 SYGVNS. V was trimmed by 2 bases and J by 0 bases, leaving 10 bases between them. The CDR3 loop spans 15 amino acids.

V gene TRBV6-1 combines with J gene TRBJ1-5; 9 bases fit TRBD1. The CDR3 has 16 amino acids. Per germline, CDR1 MNHNS and CDR2 SASEGT. The J segment lost 0 bases and the V segment lost 4 bases, leaving 4 bases of the junction unmatched. CDR3 residues: CASSVGTGRSNQPQHF. DNA of the CDR3: TGTGCCAGCAGTGTGGGGACAGGGCGTAGCAATCAGCCCCAGCATTTT.

Here the CDR3 reads CASSPRAELAGGPYEQYF. In DNA, the CDR3 is TGTGCCAGCAGCCCCCGCGCGGAGCTAGCGGGAGGACCCTACGAGCAGTACTTC. V gene TRBV7-3 combines with J gene TRBJ2-7; 11 bases fit TRBD2. The CDR3 totals 18 residues. From germline, CDR1 is SGHTA and CDR2 FQGTGA. Trimming cost V 5 bases and J 2 bases; bases outside gene matches: 14.

The chain is built from TRBV6-2 or TRBV6-3 and TRBJ2-5, with 8 positions matching TRBD1. V shed 4 bases, J shed 5 bases, and the junction held 0 bases outside the gene matches. Germline V lookup: CDR1 MNHEY, CDR2 SVGEGT. The CDR3 loop spans 12 amino acids. Here the CDR3 reads CASSWTGETQYF. The CDR3 DNA is TGTGCCAGCAGTTGGACAGGGGAGACCCAGTACTTC.